The present TCR beta chain was sequenced within a study of OX40 agonist ivuxolimab in advanced cancers. Study-level results: The study observed clonal expansion of CD4+ and CD8+ blood T cells by week 6 at 0.1 to 3.0 mg/kg.

A remark on this clone: Its specificity is unknown.

A history of autoimmune disease or systemic immunosuppression excluded patients. Trimming cost V 2 bases and J 3 bases; bases outside gene matches: 8. CDR3 length equals 17 residues. Germline-derived CDR1 and CDR2 are MNHNS and SASEGT. Measured with immunoSEQ multiplex PCR; TCRdb has only the in-frame clones, and not every one. The profile shows about 100,000 clones, 85% to 90% of them singletons. The sequence was collected from an adult with an advanced solid tumor such as melanoma, head and neck, liver or kidney cancer. This material consisted of CD4+ or CD8+ T cells sorted from blood, taken in a trial of the OX40 agonist ivuxolimab. V is TRBV6-1 and J is TRBJ2-3, with 10 bases identical to TRBD2. The CDR3 DNA reads as TGTGCCAGCAGTGAAAAGATGGGACTAGCGAGTACAGATACGCAGTATTTT. Translated: CASSEKMGLASTDTQYF.